This T cell receptor beta chain was observed in a study of cytomegalovirus exposure and HLA in healthy donors. The PCR made use of 60 Vbeta and 13 Jbeta primers. Original methodology: An analysis that came later counted 77 million or so unique TCR beta chains, around 12 million shared. Clones were sequenced by immunoSEQ multiplex PCR, and TCRdb holds only the in-frame ones, with some missing. V and J calls and clone size come straight from that table; D and trimming were deduced from the DNA. The sample has roughly 97,000 clones, 60% to 80% seen once. Per the germline V gene, CDR1 is SGHVS and CDR2 is FQNEAQ. Germline trimming cut 5 bases from V and 7 bases from J; bases unmatched to any gene: 10. The CDR3 loop spans 15 amino acids.

The receptor was isolated from a man aged 60-69 years in good health and CMV-seropositive. The sequencing input was PBMCs. This chain uses TRBV7-8 with TRBJ1-5, with 8 bases matching TRBD1. The CDR3 nucleotides read TGTGCCAGCAGCCCTTCTGGACAGGGAGAACAGCCCCAGCATTTT. This sequence encodes CASSPSGQGEQPQHF. Full variable domain (missing parts from reference TRBV7-8 and TRBJ1-5): GAGVSQSPRYKVAKRGQDVALRCDPISGHVSLFWYQQALGQGPEFLTYFQNEAQLDKSGLPSDRFFAERPEGSVSTLKIQRTQQEDSAVYLCASSPSGQGEQPQHFGDGTRLSIL.